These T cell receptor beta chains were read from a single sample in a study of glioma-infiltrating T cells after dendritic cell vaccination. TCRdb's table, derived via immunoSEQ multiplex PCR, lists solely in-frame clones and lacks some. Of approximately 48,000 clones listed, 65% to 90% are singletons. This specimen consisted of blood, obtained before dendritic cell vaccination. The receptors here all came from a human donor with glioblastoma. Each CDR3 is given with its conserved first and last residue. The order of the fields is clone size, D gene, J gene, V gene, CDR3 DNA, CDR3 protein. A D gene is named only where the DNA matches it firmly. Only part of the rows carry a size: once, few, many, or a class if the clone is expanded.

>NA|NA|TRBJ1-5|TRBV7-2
TGTGCCAGCAGCTTAGGGGGGGGCTGGGATCAGCCCCAGCATTTT
CASSLGGGWDQPQHF
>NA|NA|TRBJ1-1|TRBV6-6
TGTGCCAGCAGTTACTCTCGGGGAGAGAACACTGAAGCTTTCTTT
CASSYSRGENTEAFF
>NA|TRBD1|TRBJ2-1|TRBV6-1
TGTGCCAGCAGTGAACCCAGGACAGGGGGCTACAATGAGCAGTTCTTC
CASSEPRTGGYNEQFF
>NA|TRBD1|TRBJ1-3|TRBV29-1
TGCAGCGTCGCCCCGACAGGGCGAGGAAACACCATATATTTT
CSVAPTGRGNTIYF
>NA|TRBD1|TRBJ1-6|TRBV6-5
TGTGCCAGCAGTTACCTTTTGGGACAGGGTAACTCACCCCTCCACTTT
CASSYLLGQGNSPLHF
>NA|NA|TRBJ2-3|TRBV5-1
TGCGCCAGCAGCTTGGGGGCTCAACGAGATACGCAGTATTTT
CASSLGAQRDTQYF
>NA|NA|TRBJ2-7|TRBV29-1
TGCAGCGTCATACGCCCAGGGGAAGAGCAGTACTTC
CSVIRPGEEQYF
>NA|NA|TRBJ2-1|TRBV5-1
TGCGCCAGCAGCTTGGAAGGGGTAAGCAGCCACAATGAGCAGTTCTTC
CASSLEGVSSHNEQFF
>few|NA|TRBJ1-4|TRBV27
TGTGCCAGCAGTCTACGTCCCGTGAGTGAACAACTGTTTTTT
CASSLRPVSEQLFF
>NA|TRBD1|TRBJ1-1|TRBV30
TGTGCCTGGGAGAGACAGGGAGGCACTGAAGCTTTCTTT
CAWERQGGTEAFF
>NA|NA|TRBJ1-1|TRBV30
TGTGCCTGGAGTTCAGGGAGGGCGAGGATGAACACTGAAGCTTTCTTT
CAWSSGRARMNTEAFF
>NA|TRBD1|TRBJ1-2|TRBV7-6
TGTGCCAGCAGCCCCAACAGGGGGGGAAATGGCTACACCTTC
CASSPNRGGNGYTF
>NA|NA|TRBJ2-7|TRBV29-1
TGCAGCGTCGACCAGGGTTCCGAGCAGTACTTC
CSVDQGSEQYF
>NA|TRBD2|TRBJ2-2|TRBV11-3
TGTGCCAGCAGCTTAAGGCTAGCGGGGACCGGGGAGCTGTTTTTT
CASSLRLAGTGELFF
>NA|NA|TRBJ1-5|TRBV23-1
TGCGCCAGCAGGGACAGACGCAATCAGCCCCAGCATTTT
CASRDRRNQPQHF
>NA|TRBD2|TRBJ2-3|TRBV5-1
TGCGCCAGCAGCTGGGAGCGGGGGGGGTCAGGAGATACGCAGTATTTT
CASSWERGGSGDTQYF
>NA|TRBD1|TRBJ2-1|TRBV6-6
TGTGCCATCCACCGGGACAGGGGAAGGGATGAGCAGTTCTTC
CAIHRDRGRDEQFF
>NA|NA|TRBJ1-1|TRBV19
TGTGCCAGTAGGTCAACCGGGAACACTGAAGCTTTCTTT
CASRSTGNTEAFF
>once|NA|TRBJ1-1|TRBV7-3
TGTGCCAGCAGCTTAAACGGCAGGGATTTACGGATGAACACTGAAGCTTTCTTT
CASSLNGRDLRMNTEAFF
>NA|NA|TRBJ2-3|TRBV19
TGTGCCAGTAGTATAGGGGCGCCGACAGATACGCAGTATTTT
CASSIGAPTDTQYF
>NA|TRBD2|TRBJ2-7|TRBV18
TGTGCCAGCTCACCCGGGACTAGCGGTGTTTACGAGCAGTACTTC
CASSPGTSGVYEQYF
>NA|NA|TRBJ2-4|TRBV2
TGTGCCAGCAAAAGGGGCCAGTGGGACATTCAGTACTTC
CASKRGQWDIQYF
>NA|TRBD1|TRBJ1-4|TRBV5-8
TGTGCCAGCAGCCTGGGACAGGGGACTAATGAAAAACTGTTTTTT
CASSLGQGTNEKLFF
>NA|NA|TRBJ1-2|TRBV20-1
TGCAGTGCTAGGCGACTAGGTGGCTACACCTTC
CSARRLGGYTF
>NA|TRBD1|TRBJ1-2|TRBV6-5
TGTGCCAGCAGTTACTCGGGTGACAGGGGGATTGGCTACACCTTC
CASSYSGDRGIGYTF